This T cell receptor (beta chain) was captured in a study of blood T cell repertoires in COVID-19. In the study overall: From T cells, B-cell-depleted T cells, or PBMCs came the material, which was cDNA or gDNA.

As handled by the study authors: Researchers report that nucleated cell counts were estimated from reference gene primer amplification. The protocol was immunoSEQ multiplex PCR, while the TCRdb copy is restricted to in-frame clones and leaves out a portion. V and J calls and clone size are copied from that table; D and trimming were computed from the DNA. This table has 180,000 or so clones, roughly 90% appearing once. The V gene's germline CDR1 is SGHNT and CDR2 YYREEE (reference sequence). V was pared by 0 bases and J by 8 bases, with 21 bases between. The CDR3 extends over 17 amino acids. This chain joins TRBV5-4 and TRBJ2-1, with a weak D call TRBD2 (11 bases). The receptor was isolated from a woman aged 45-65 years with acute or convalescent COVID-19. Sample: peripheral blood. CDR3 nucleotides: TGTGCCAGCAGCTTGGGCCCGACTAGCGGGACAGGGGATGAGCAGTTCTTC. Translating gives CASSLGPTSGTGDEQFF.